This T cell receptor beta chain was obtained from a study of cytomegalovirus exposure and HLA in healthy donors (dated by TCRdb to 2016 to 2017). Turning to the overall study: In an earlier analysis of under 750 of the donors, 276 Gb of sequence data and roughly 100 million unique TCR beta sequences from about 179 million T cells were reported. Among roughly 400 genotyped donors of the cohort, an average of approximately 240,000 unique TCR beta nucleotide sequences was sequenced per donor, of which about 18% were non-productive. Class I and class II HLA loci were covered by the typing at four-digit resolution. In a later genetic analysis, genome-wide SNP genotypes for about 65% of the roughly 670 donors were used, and that subset was treated as a discovery cohort. All discovery cohort repertoires had been generated using a single sequencing platform. Donor age, sex, ethnicity and CMV serostatus were collected together with the repertoire data. The study was designed to test whether signatures of past pathogen exposure could be identified by cataloging public T cell receptors. In an earlier analysis of more than 550 of the donors, high-throughput TCR beta sequencing was used to judge whether each TCR beta V gene segment behaved as functional or pseudogenic. Rather than drawing on any new phenotypic data, the later analysis identified candidate immune exposures from TCR beta sequences and the way those sequences occurred across donors. Among the approximately 430 genotyped donors, more than 70% belonged to the genetic ancestry cluster associated with self-reported Caucasian donors. Typing coverage differed by locus: A, B, C, DRB1 and DQB1 were typed in about 620-630 donors, DQA1 in about 550, DPA1 in 600 to 610, and DPB1 in roughly 470. An early release covering 550 to 700 HLA-typed donors comprised about 300 gigabases of sequencing data and 85 million to 100 million unique TCR sequences. A separate validation cohort of 100 to 150 different subjects was used in addition to the roughly 700-subject first cohort. Roughly 5 DR-DQ haplotypes were treated as single units for association and clustering because of strong linkage in the cohort. Using immunosequencing, the study profiled T cell repertoires from 550 to 750 subjects and related those repertoires to cytomegalovirus serostatus. To predict cytomegalovirus infection status, the study combined high-throughput TCR immunosequencing, statistical association of individual TCRs with disease status, and machine learning. To study patterns of TCR occurrence, a later analysis re-analyzed previously published TCR beta repertoires from 600 to 750 donors and added high-resolution HLA genotyping. The paper's findings and limits, for the study overall: In a later analysis, several top co-occurrence clusters were reported to appear linked to parvovirus B19, influenza, CMV and Epstein-Barr virus. Most CMV-associated TCR beta chains appeared to be HLA-restricted in a later analysis, and the HLA associations seemed to be driven largely by CMV exposure. A cluster of highly shared sequence variants was judged likely to be a technical artifact of the sequencing pipeline. Some IMGT-functional V segments, including TRBV6-2 and TRBV6-3, could not be told apart with the 87-base-pair reads, so those segments were excluded. The cohort was sequenced for TCR beta chains only, and without alpha or paired-chain data the features that could be detected were limited. Immune exposure information for the cohort was limited to CMV serostatus. Because counts were too low, about 18 rarely observed V segments, including chromosome 9 orphons, were excluded from the earlier analysis of 587 of the donors. In both the original and validation cohorts, the classifier was reported to diagnose cytomegalovirus status with high specificity and sensitivity. In an earlier analysis of some 640 of the donors, most TCR beta V segments were observed in productive rearrangements about 87% or about 30% of the time, broadly matching IMGT annotations. A later analysis found that TCR association rates varied across HLA loci, with DRB1 alleles showing the most associated TCRs and HLA-C alleles the fewest. Because HLA typing was unavailable for some donors at each locus, only the typed subset was used in association tests. A further reported finding was that TCR beta sequences accurately predicted the HLA-A and HLA-B alleles for most subjects in the first cohort. Assigning TCR associations to individual alleles was difficult when HLA alleles, especially DR and DQ, strongly co-occurred. In a later analysis, some 17,000 TCR beta sequences were associated with specific HLA alleles at a false discovery rate of 0.05. According to a later genetic analysis, donors in an Asian-associated ancestry cluster had fewer N-insertions in productive TCRs than the approximately 700-donor mean. A few of the identified cytomegalovirus-associated TCR beta chains were confirmed in vitro to be specific for cytomegalovirus antigens. Most TCR sequences were observed very rarely across donors, whereas some public TCRs were present in many individuals. A total of about 180 TCR beta chains were listed by the study as associated with cytomegalovirus. An association between a missense DCLRE1C variant and V-gene and J-gene trimming of TCR beta chains was found in a later genetic analysis and replicated in an independent cohort. Linkage disequilibrium might explain the correlated functional status among segregating V segments, but an unknown experimental factor could not be excluded. A later analysis found that HLA-associated TCR beta chains were more clonally expanded and had lower generation probabilities than equally common non-associated chains. It was suggested by the authors that the approach could potentially be generalized to other disease states and immunological phenotypes. Presence/absence analyses assumed roughly uniform sequencing depth across donors, an assumption that may not hold.

V is cut by 3 bases and J by 2 bases, and the space between the germline ends is 17 bases. The germline V gene sets CDR1 to MDHEN and CDR2 to SYDVKM. The CDR3 runs 17 amino acids, cysteine and phenylalanine included. Of the read, only the CDR3 DNA is kept; its 51 bases are in frame from base 1. The cohort was made up of about 670 healthy bone marrow donors. All cohort members were sampled while nominally healthy, although unrecorded immune exposures were likely present. The donor tested CMV seronegative, placing the donor among the 350 or so seronegative members of the cohort. Every donor gave a peripheral blood sample, and the peripheral blood mononuclear cells from that sample were used for TCR beta sequencing. Genomic DNA extraction from the blood cell samples was performed with the Qiagen DNeasy Blood Extraction Kit. Libraries came from the immunoSEQ multiplex PCR assay. The multiplex PCR relied on a mix of 60 forward primers for TCR Vbeta segments and 13 reverse primers for TCR Jbeta segments. Amplification of the CDR3 region of rearranged TCR beta genes was performed with a multiplex PCR assay on genomic DNA. Amplified TCR beta libraries were sequenced as 87-base-pair reads on the Illumina HiSeq System. The paper's processing steps were these. A later analysis counted some 74 million unique TCR beta chains across the 550 to 700 repertoires, and about 10 million of these chains were shared by at least two donors. A nearest-neighbor algorithm error-corrected the raw reads and collapsed the reads into unique sequences, merging closely related sequences to remove PCR and sequencing errors. V, D and J gene segments were assigned by aligning CDR3 sequences to IMGT reference sequences. For a sequence to be retained, a match of at least six nucleotides to both a V gene segment and a J gene segment was required. A rearrangement was called productive if the CDR3 had no stop codons and remained in frame with V and J, and every other rearrangement was called non-productive. Following IMGT convention, CDR3 was defined as the stretch from the second conserved V-encoded cysteine to the conserved J-encoded phenylalanine. The earlier analysis of 587 of the donors excluded any sequence lacking an unambiguous match to a single V gene segment. An earlier analysis of about 600 of the donors called V segments functional above 56.7% productive rearrangements and segregating when the between-donor standard deviation exceeded 5%. A statistical classification framework was developed to diagnose cytomegalovirus status using the catalog of TCR beta chain sequences. In a later analysis, TCR nucleotide sequences were compared against IMGT/GENE-DB human TR gene sequences so that V and J genes could be assigned. In a later analysis, CDR3 sequences and most-parsimonious VDJ recombination scenarios were assigned using the TCRdist pipeline. In a later analysis, each TCR beta chain was defined by its CDR3 amino acid sequence together with its V-gene family, and reads without a unique V-gene family were excluded. As a way to deal with suspected cross-contamination and a sequencing artifact, a later analysis dropped under 600 nucleotide sequences that were highly shared and had low generation probability. For each public chain, a later analysis derived a clonal expansion index from normalized ranks of inferred template counts within each repertoire. Generation probabilities in a later analysis came from a VDJ recombination model fitted to out-of-frame rearrangements, and those results were checked against IGoR. In a later analysis, hypergeometric tests were used to score TCR-TCR, TCR-HLA and TCR-CMV co-occurrence, with a repertoire-size bias correction applied to TCR pairs. In a later analysis, false discovery rates were estimated by permuting HLA or CMV assignments 20 times. In a later analysis, co-occurring TCRs were grouped using DBSCAN, and TCRdist sequence similarity was added for clustering within HLA-allele-positive subsets. Co-occurrence clustering excluded repertoires with fewer than 30,000 or more than 120,000 public chains, plus five with anomalous nucleotide sharing. TCRdb mirrors the immuneACCESS table, restricted to in-frame sequences. Some clones are absent from its copies; in checked studies, under half trace to an unresolved V gene, and the reason for the others is unknown. The V and J calls and clone size come from that table; D and trimming were worked out from the DNA. The sample table holds hundreds of thousands of clones, of which 70% to 85% were seen once. The ten largest clones represent 0.55% to 0.7% of the sample.

For this clone: Its target antigen remains unknown. Base qualities are not provided; no much larger clone lies one nucleotide away.

The chain is encoded by TRBV28 joined to TRBJ1-5, with the D gene call left open. The source material was PBMCs. This receptor was identified in a woman aged 40 to 55 in good health and CMV-seronegative. The CDR3 protein sequence reads: CASSLKGGSGGNQPQHF. DNA sequence: TGTGCCAGCAGTTTGAAAGGCGGTTCCGGGGGCAATCAGCCCCAGCATTTT.